This section outlines one T cell receptor (beta chain) sequence together with its context. Sequenced by immunoSEQ multiplex PCR; TCRdb stores in-frame clones only, minus some. The repertoire holds 180,000 or so clones, with approximately 92% as singletons. This sample was included in a study of control samples from healthy donors and cancer patients. There are 12 residues in the CDR3. The V end was cut by 3 bases, the J end by 8 bases, with 8 bases between. Germline CDR1 reads LNHDA; CDR2 reads SQIVND (reference sequence). Source material: blood. The source of this sequence is a woman aged 55-69 years in good health. The J gene is TRBJ2-1, the V gene TRBV19, with D unclear. The CDR3 region is CASSMRVYEQFF. CDR3 in DNA: TGTGCCAGTAGTATGCGAGTTTATGAGCAGTTCTTC.